This TCR beta chain appears in the sequencing data of a study of low-dose radiotherapy and immunotherapy resistance in tumors. The time point here: after trial treatment. Indicated treatment: LDRT plus nivolumab, ipilimumab, low-dose cyclophosphamide and aspirin (RACIN trial). In this sample, this clonotype turned up a few times. cDNA synthesis used a TRAV/TRBV-specific primer set for both chains. TCR amplification used roughly 18 PCR cycles, a constant-region primer and a V-primer adapter. Each CDR3 protein gets one entry after TCRdb re-called the reads with MiXCR. In the table there are 30,000 or so distinct CDR3 sequences, around 50% of which are singletons. The receptor's source is a male donor with gallbladder cancer. Specimen: PBMCs, collected after low-dose radiotherapy plus immunotherapy.

Here the CDR3 DNA reads TGCAGCGTTGTGATGACCTACGAGCAGTACTTC. It translates to CSVVMTYEQYF. V gene TRBV29-1 combines with J gene TRBJ2-7; D not certain. Trimming pared 4 bases from V and 2 bases from J, leaving 6 bases between. CDR1 and CDR2 from the germline V gene are SQVTM and ANQGSEA. CDR3 length equals 11 residues.